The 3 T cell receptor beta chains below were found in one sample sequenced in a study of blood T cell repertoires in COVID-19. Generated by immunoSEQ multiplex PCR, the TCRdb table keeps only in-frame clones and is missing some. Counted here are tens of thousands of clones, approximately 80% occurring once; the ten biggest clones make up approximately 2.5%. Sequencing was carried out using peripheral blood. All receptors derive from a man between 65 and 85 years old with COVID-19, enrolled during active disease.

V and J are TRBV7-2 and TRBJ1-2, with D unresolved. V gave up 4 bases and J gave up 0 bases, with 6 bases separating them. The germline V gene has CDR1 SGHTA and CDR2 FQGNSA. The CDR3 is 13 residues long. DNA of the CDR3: TGTGCCAGCAGCTCGATAGCTAACTATGGCTACACCTTC. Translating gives CASSSIANYGYTF.

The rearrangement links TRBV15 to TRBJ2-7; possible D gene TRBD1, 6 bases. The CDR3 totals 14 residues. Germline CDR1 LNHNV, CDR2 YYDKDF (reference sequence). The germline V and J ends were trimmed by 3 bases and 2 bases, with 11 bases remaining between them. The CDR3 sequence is CATSRGRGTYEQYF. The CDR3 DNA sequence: TGTGCCACCAGCAGGGGCAGGGGAACCTACGAGCAGTACTTC.

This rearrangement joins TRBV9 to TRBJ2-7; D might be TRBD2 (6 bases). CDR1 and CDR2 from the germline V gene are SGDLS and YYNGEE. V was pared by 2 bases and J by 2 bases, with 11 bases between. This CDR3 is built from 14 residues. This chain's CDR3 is CASSVAGPPYEQYF. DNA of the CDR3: TGTGCCAGCAGCGTGGCGGGGCCTCCCTACGAGCAGTACTTC.